This T cell receptor (beta chain) was captured in a study of vaccination effects on CD4 cells after COVID-19. Overall study context: The ViraFEST assay expanded antigen-specific CD4+ T cells with viral peptide pools before sequencing. Samples were taken post-vaccine, and their median timing was 72 days after the second dose.

The CDR3 is made up of 16 amino acids. Germline-derived CDR1 and CDR2 are MDHEN and SYDVKM. Trimming removed 3 bases from V and 6 bases from J, with 18 bases in between. A note on this clone: The antigen is unknown.

Sequencing used immunoSEQ multiplex PCR; TCRdb keeps in-frame clones, though not all of them. Of tens of thousands of clones listed, around 74% are singletons. Following a 10-day culture, CD4+ T cells were purified. Everyone in the study got two shots of either the BNT162b2 or mRNA-1273 vaccine. Cultures received IL-2 medium that replaced half the medium on days 3 and 7. The receptor's source is a human donor who received a COVID-19 vaccine. This chain connects TRBV28 to TRBJ1-3; D unclear. This material consisted of CD4+ T cells from PBMCs cultured without peptide, taken after COVID-19 vaccination. CDR3 DNA sequence: TGTGCCAGCAGTTTTAACGGGGTCCAACGGGAAAACACCATATATTTT. This gives the protein CASSFNGVQRENTIYF.